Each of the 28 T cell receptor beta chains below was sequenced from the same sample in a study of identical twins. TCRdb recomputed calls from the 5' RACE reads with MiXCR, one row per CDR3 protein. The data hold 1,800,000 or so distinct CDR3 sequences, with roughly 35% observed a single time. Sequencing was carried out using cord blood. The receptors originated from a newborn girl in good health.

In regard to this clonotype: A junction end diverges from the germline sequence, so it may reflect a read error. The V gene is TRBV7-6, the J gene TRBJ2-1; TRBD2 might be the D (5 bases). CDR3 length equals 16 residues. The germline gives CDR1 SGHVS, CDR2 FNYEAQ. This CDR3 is CASSLGASSSYSEQFF. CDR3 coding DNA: TGTGCCAGCAGCTTGGGAGCCAGTTCCTCCTACAGTGAGCAGTTCTTC.

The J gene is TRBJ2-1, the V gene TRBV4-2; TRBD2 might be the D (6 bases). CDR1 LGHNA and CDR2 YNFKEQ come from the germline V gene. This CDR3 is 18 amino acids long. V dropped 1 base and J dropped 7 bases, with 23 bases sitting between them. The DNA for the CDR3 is TGTGCCAGCAGCCAAGTTGGCCCCGGGACTTCCATAGTGAATGAGCAGTTCTTC. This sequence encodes CASSQVGPGTSIVNEQFF.

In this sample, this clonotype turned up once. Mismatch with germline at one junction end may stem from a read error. The CDR3 loop is CAGSQRGSTDTQYF. DNA of the CDR3: TGTGCCGGCAGCCAGCGGGGAAGCACAGATACGCAGTATTTT. The V call is TRBV3-1, the J call TRBJ2-3, with 7 positions matching TRBD2. Germline V gives CDR1 LGHDT, CDR2 YNNKEL (reference sequence). The length of the CDR3 is 14 residues.

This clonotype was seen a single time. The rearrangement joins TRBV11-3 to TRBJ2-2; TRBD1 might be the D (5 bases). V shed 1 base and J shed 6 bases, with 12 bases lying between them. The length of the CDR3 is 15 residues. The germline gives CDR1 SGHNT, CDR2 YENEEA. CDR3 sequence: CASSLVPGLAGELFF. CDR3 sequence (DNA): TGTGCCAGCAGCTTAGTTCCAGGGCTGGCCGGGGAGCTGTTTTTT.

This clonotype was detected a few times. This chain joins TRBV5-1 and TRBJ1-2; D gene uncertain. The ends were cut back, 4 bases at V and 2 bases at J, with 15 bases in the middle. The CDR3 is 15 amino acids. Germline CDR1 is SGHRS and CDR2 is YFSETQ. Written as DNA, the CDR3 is TGCGCCAGCAGCCTCATAGGAGGGATGAACTATGGCTACACCTTC. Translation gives CASSLIGGMNYGYTF.

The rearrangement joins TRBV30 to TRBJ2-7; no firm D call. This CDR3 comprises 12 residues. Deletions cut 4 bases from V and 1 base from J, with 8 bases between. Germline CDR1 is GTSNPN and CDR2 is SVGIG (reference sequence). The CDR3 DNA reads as TGTGCCTGGATTGCGGAGTCCTACGAGCAGTACTTC. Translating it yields CAWIAESYEQYF.

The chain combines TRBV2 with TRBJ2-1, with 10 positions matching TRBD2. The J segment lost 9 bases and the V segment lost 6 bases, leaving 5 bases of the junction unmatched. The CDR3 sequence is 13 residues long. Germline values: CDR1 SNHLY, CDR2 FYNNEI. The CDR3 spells CASRLAGRSEQFF. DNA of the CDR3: TGTGCCAGCAGACTAGCGGGACGTTCTGAGCAGTTCTTC.

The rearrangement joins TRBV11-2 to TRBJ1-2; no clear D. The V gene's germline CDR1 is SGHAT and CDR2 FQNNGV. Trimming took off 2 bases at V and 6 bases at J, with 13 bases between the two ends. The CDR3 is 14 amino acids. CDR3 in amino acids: CASSLPADLDGYTF. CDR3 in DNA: TGTGCCAGCAGCTTACCTGCGGACCTGGATGGCTACACCTTC.

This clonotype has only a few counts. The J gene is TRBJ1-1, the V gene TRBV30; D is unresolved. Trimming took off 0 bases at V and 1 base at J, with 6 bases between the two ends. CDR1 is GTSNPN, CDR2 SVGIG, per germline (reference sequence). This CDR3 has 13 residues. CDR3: CAWSVQQNTEAFF. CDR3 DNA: TGTGCCTGGAGTGTACAGCAGAACACTGAAGCTTTCTTT.

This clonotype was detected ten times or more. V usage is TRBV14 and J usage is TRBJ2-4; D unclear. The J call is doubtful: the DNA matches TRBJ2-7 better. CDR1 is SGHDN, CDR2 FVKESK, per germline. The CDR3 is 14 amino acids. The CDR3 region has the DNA TGTGCCAGCAGCCCTTTTAAGGGCCGTTACGAGCAGTACTTC. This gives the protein CASSPFKGRYEQYF.

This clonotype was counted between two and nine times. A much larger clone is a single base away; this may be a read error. The CDR3 reads CAISDIYGYTF. CDR3 in DNA: TGTGCCATCAGTGACATCTATGGCTACACCTTC. The J gene is TRBJ1-2, the V gene TRBV10-3; D remains ambiguous. The CDR3 spans 11 residues. Between the trimmed V and J ends, which lost 3 bases and 4 bases, there was a span of 3 bases. Germline V gene sequence: CDR1 ENHRY, CDR2 SYGVKD.

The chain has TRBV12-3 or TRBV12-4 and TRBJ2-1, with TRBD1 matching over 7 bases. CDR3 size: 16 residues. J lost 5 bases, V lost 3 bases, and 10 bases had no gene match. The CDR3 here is CASSFPHRGPNNEQFF. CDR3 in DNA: TGTGCCAGCAGTTTCCCCCACAGGGGTCCTAACAATGAGCAGTTCTTC.

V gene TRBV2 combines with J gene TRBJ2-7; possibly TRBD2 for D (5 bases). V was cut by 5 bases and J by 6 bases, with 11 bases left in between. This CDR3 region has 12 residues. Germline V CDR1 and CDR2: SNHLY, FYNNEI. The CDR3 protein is CASSLQRSEQYF. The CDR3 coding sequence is TGTGCCAGCAGTCTACAGCGGAGCGAGCAGTACTTC.

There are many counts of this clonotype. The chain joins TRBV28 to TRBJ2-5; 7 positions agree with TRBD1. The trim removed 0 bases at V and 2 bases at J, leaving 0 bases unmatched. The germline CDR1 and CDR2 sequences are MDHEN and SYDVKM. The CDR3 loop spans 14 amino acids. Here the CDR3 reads CASSLWTGQETQYF. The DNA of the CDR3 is TGTGCCAGCAGTTTATGGACAGGGCAAGAGACCCAGTACTTC.

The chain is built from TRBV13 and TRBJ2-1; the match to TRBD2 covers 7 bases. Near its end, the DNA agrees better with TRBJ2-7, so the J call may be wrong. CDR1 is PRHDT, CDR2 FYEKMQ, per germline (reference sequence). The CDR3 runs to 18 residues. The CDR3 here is CASSRRFLTSFSYNEQYF. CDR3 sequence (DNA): TGTGCCAGCAGCCGACGGTTCCTGACTAGCTTCTCCTACAATGAGCAGTACTTC.

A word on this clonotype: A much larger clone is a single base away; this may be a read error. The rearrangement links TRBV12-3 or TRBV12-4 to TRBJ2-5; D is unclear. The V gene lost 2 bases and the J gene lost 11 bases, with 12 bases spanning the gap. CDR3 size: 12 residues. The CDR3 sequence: CASSLIRDEQYF. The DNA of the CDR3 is TGTGCCAGCAGTTTAATCCGAGATGAGCAGTACTTC.

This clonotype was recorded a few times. This chain's CDR3 is CSARPLAGNTDTQYF. CDR3 sequence (DNA): TGCAGTGCTAGGCCACTAGCGGGGAACACAGATACGCAGTATTTT. The chain joins TRBV20-1 to TRBJ2-3, with 10 bases lining up with TRBD2. The CDR3 runs 15 residues. Germline CDR1 DFQATT, CDR2 SNEGSKA (reference sequence). Unmatched junction bases numbered 5, after V lost 3 bases and J lost 2 bases.

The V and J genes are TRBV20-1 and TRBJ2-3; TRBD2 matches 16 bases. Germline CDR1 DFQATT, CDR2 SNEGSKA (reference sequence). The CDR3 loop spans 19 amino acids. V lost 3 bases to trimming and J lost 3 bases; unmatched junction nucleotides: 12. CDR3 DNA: TGCAGTGCTAGGCCTCTGGGGACTAGCGGGAGGGCCTGGACAGATACGCAGTATTTT. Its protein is CSARPLGTSGRAWTDTQYF.

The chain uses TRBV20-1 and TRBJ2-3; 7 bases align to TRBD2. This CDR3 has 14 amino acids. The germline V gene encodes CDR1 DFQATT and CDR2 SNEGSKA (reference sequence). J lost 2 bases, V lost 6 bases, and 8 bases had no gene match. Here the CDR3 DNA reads TGCAGTGCAGGAGCGGGATACTCCACAGATACGCAGTATTTT. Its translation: CSAGAGYSTDTQYF.

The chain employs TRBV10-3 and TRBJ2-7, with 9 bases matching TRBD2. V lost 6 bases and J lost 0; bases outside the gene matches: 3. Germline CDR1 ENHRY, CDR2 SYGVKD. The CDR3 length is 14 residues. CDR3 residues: CAISPSGVSYEQYF. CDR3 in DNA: TGTGCCATCAGCCCTAGCGGGGTCTCCTACGAGCAGTACTTC.

This CDR3 is CSASGTAYYGYTF. The CDR3, as DNA: TGCAGTGCTAGTGGGACAGCTTACTATGGCTACACCTTC. V usage is TRBV20-1 and J usage is TRBJ1-2; 7 nucleotides match TRBD1. CDR3 length equals 13 residues. V gave up 3 bases and J gave up 3 bases; unmatched junction bases: 4. Germline V gene lookup returns CDR1 DFQATT and CDR2 SNEGSKA (reference sequence).

CDR3 sequence (DNA): TGTGCCAGCAGCCCGGGGGCCGGGTCCTACGAGCAGTACTTC. This gives the protein CASSPGAGSYEQYF. The V gene is TRBV7-2, the J gene TRBJ2-7; D may match TRBD1 or TRBD2 (6 bases each). Germline V gene sequence: CDR1 SGHTA, CDR2 FQGNSA. The CDR3 consists of 14 residues. V lost 5 bases and J lost 1, with 12 bases in between. The full variable domain, with the rest looked up from reference TRBV7-2 and TRBJ2-7, is GAGVSQSPSNKVTEKGKDVELRCDPISGHTALYWYRQSLGQGLEFLIYFQGNSAPDKSGLPSDRFSAERTGGSVSTLTIQRTQQEDSAVYLCASSPGAGSYEQYFGPGTRLTVT.

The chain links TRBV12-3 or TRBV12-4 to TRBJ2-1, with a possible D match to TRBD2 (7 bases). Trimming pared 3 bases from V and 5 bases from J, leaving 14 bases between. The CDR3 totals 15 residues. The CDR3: CASSFWGGINNEQFF. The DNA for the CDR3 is TGTGCCAGCAGTTTTTGGGGGGGCATTAACAATGAGCAGTTCTTC.

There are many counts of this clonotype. CDR3 nucleotide sequence: TGTGCCAGCAGCCAAGAGGGGTCCTCCTACAATGAGCAGTTCTTC. It yields the protein CASSQEGSSYNEQFF. The V and J genes are TRBV4-2 and TRBJ2-1, with unresolved D. CDR3 size: 15 residues. Trimming stripped 0 bases from V and 0 bases from J, with 6 bases between. The germline CDR1 and CDR2 sequences are LGHNA and YNFKEQ.

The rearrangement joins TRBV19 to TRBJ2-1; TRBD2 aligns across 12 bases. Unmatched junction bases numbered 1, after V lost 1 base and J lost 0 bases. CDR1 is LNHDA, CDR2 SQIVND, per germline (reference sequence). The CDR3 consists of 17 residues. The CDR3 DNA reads TGTGCCAGTAGTATAGGGACTAGCGGGGCCTCCTACAATGAGCAGTTCTTC. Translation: CASSIGTSGASYNEQFF.

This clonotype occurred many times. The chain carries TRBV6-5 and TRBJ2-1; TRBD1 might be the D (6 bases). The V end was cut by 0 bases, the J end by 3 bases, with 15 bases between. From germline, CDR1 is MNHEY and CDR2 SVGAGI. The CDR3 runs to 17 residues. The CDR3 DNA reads TGTGCCAGCAGTTACTCCACCGGGACAAACATCTACAATGAGCAGTTCTTC. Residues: CASSYSTGTNIYNEQFF.

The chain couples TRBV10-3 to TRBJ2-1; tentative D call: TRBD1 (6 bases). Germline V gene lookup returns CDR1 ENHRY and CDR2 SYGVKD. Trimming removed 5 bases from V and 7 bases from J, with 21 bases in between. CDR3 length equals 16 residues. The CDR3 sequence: CAISNRDLSLANEQFF. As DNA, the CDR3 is TGTGCCATCAGTAACAGGGATCTGTCTCTGGCGAATGAGCAGTTCTTC.

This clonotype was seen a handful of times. The CDR3 reads CASSLRDFQGFYEQYF. The CDR3 bases are TGTGCCAGCAGCCTACGCGATTTCCAGGGGTTTTACGAGCAGTACTTC. This chain links TRBV6-2 or TRBV6-3 with TRBJ2-7; tentative D call: TRBD1 (6 bases). V lost 6 bases to trimming and J lost 4 bases, with 22 bases between them. Germline V gives CDR1 MNHEY, CDR2 SVGEGT. The CDR3 contains 16 residues.